Sequencing of this T cell receptor beta chain was carried out in a study of PD-L1 blockade in urothelial cancer. Measured with immunoSEQ multiplex PCR; TCRdb has only the in-frame clones, and not every one. The repertoire holds about 39,000 clones, with about nine tenths as singletons. As for time point: pretreatment peripheral blood. The CDR3 loop spans 12 amino acids. Germline lookup yields CDR1 SGHAT and CDR2 FQNNGV. V lost 5 bases and J 3 bases, leaving 7 bases between the germline ends. The TCR originated in a woman aged 55-69 years with urothelial cancer. Here the sequenced sample was PBMCs, taken around atezolizumab (anti-PD-L1) treatment. This chain links TRBV11-2 with TRBJ2-5; D is undetermined. The CDR3 protein is CASSQGEETQYF. The DNA of the CDR3 is TGTGCCAGCAGCCAAGGAGAAGAGACCCAGTACTTC. The full variable domain, completed using reference TRBV11-2 and TRBJ2-5, is EAGVAQSPRYKIIEKRQSVAFWCNPISGHATLYWYQQILGQGPKLLIQFQNNGVVDDSQLPKDRFSAERLKGVDSTLKIQPAKLEDSAVYLCASSQGEETQYFGPGTRLLVL.